This T cell receptor beta chain was documented in a study of Tregs in tolerant kidney transplant recipients. The CDR3 has 14 residues. Germline loops: CDR1 SQVTM, CDR2 ANQGSEA. V lost 7 bases and J lost 4; bases outside the gene matches: 9. Using immunoSEQ multiplex PCR, the repertoire was profiled, and TCRdb retains in-frame clones only, with some absent. This sample carries tens of thousands of clones, more than 85% of them seen once, and the ten largest clones take around 1.6%. Mixed chimerism was transient after nonmyeloablative marrow transplants from related graft donors. CD4+CD25+CD127- Tregs, CD4+CD25- non-Tregs, CD4 and CD8 cells were sorted.

This clonotype originated in a human patient who received a combined kidney and bone marrow transplant. Some of these T cells may belong to the graft donor. This chain joins TRBV29-1 and TRBJ2-7, with 11 bases aligning to TRBD1. The specimen comprised CD4+ T cells from blood (PBMCs), sampled 12 months after the transplant. For the CDR3, the DNA is TGCAGCGCCCTCCGGACAGGGGGCCTTTACGAGCAGTACTTC. It specifies CSALRTGGLYEQYF.